This is a list of T cell receptor beta chains from one sample in a study of regulatory T cells in long-lasting Graves disease. TCRdb itself ran the multiplex PCR reads through MiXCR, one entry per CDR3 protein. The sample shows some 370,000 distinct CDR3 sequences, roughly 24% of them seen only once. The sequenced sample was peripheral blood mononuclear cells (PBMCs), obtained when the disease was refractory, from a patient treated with antithyroid drugs. All receptors derive from a woman in her thirties or forties with Graves disease. The CDR3 runs from the conserved cysteine through the conserved F or W. D genes are given only for firm matches. A clone size is listed for some rows: how often the clone was seen (once, few, many), or a class if it is expanded.

v_call,j_call,clone_size,d_call,cdr3_nt,cdr3_aa
TRBV2,TRBJ1-2,many,-,TGTGCCAGCAGTCATAGGATCCCTAACTATGGCTACACCTTC,CASSHRIPNYGYTF
TRBV20-1,TRBJ2-7,-,-,TGCAGTGTTGACCCCGCGGCAGCCGAGTACGAGCAGTACTTC,CSVDPAAAEYEQYF
TRBV7-2,TRBJ1-2,many,-,TGTGCCAGCAGCTTAGCCAGGACTCCTGTCTATGGCTACACCTTC,CASSLARTPVYGYTF
TRBV4-1,TRBJ1-5,-,-,TGCGCCAGCAGCCACTCTGAGCATAGCAATCAGCCCCAGCATTTT,CASSHSEHSNQPQHF
TRBV11-2,TRBJ2-7,-,-,TGTGCCAGCAGCTTTACCCTTTTTCCTGGAGAGGAGCAGTACTTC,CASSFTLFPGEEQYF
TRBV20-1,TRBJ1-1,-,-,TGCAGTGCTAGTTGGGGCAGGGTCACTGAAGCTTTCTTT,CSASWGRVTEAFF
TRBV6-2/TRBV6-3,TRBJ2-5,-,-,TGTGCCAGCAGAGTAGAAGGGCTAGACCAAGAGACCCAGTACTTC,CASRVEGLDQETQYF
TRBV10-2,TRBJ2-3,once,-,TGCGCCAGCAGCTCCCTAGGGTTCAAGATGGATACGCAGTATTTT,CASSSLGFKMDTQYF
TRBV15,TRBJ1-3,many,TRBD1,TGTGCCACCAGCTACGACAGGGCCTCTGGAAACACCATATATTTT,CATSYDRASGNTIYF
TRBV28,TRBJ2-7,many,-,TGTGCCAGCAGCTATCGCACTAAGCGGAACTCCTACGAGCAGTACTTC,CASSYRTKRNSYEQYF
TRBV2,TRBJ2-1,-,-,TGTGCCAGCAGTGTTGGTAGCGTCAATGAGCAGTTCTTC,CASSVGSVNEQFF
TRBV28,TRBJ2-5,-,-,TGTGCCAGCAGTTTCGAGGGGTCTGGGGAGACCCAGTACTTC,CASSFEGSGETQYF
TRBV27,TRBJ1-1,many,TRBD1,TGTGCCAGCAGTTCCCACAGGGGGCTAGGCACTGAAGCTTTCTTT,CASSSHRGLGTEAFF
TRBV7-9,TRBJ2-5,few,-,TGTGCCAGCAGCTTAGGAGGCGGGACAACCCAAGAGACCCAGTACTTC,CASSLGGGTTQETQYF
TRBV7-3,TRBJ2-2,-,TRBD2,TGTGCCAGCAGCTTAAAGCCGGGACTAGCGGGAGCCACCGGGGAGCTGTTTTTT,CASSLKPGLAGATGELFF
TRBV28,TRBJ2-7,-,-,TGTGCCAGCAGTGAGAGTCTAGTGGGCGAGCAGTACTTC,CASSESLVGEQYF
TRBV25-1,TRBJ2-2,-,-,TGTGCCAGCAGTGAAAACAGCGCAGGGGCGGCCGGGGAGCTGTTTTTT,CASSENSAGAAGELFF
TRBV18,TRBJ2-5,-,-,TGTGCCAGCTCACCACCGGAAGCACAAGAGACCCAGTACTTC,CASSPPEAQETQYF
TRBV12-3/TRBV12-4,TRBJ2-7,many,-,TGTGCCAGCAGTTATCAAACAGGTCGGTCCTACGAGCAGTACTTC,CASSYQTGRSYEQYF
TRBV7-9,TRBJ2-5,-,TRBD1,TGTGCCAGCAGACCCGGCGCGAACAGGGGGCCGAATGGCCAAGAGACCCAGTACTTC,CASRPGANRGPNGQETQYF
TRBV2,TRBJ2-7,many,-,TGTGCCAGCAGGACAGGCCTCCCACCCTACGAGCAGTACTTC,CASRTGLPPYEQYF
TRBV28,TRBJ2-7,many,TRBD2,TGTGCCAGCAGTTTAGCCACGATAGCGGGGACTTCCTACGAGCAGTACTTC,CASSLATIAGTSYEQYF
TRBV15,TRBJ1-5,many,-,TGTGCCACCAGCAGAGATCGCAATCAGCCCCAGCATTTT,CATSRDRNQPQHF
TRBV12-3/TRBV12-4,TRBJ2-7,many,-,TGTGCCAGCAGTTTTAAGCGAATTCGGGGAACCTCCTACGAGCAGTACTTC,CASSFKRIRGTSYEQYF
TRBV18,TRBJ2-5,-,TRBD1,TGTGCCAGCACGAGAGACAGGGGGCAGGAGACCCAGTACTTC,CASTRDRGQETQYF
TRBV2,TRBJ2-5,many,TRBD2,TGTGCCAGCAGTGATGCGGGAGGAGGAAGGAAGACCCAGTACTTC,CASSDAGGGRKTQYF
TRBV28,TRBJ2-7,many,-,TGTGCCAGCAGTGGTAGAGATACCTACGAGCAGTACTTC,CASSGRDTYEQYF
TRBV30,TRBJ1-4,few,-,TGTGCCTGGAGTGTGGCGGGGCGTGGAACTAATGAAAAACTGTTTTTT,CAWSVAGRGTNEKLFF
TRBV13,TRBJ1-4,-,-,TGTGCCAGCAGCCGAGGGACCGCCCGGAATGAAAAACTGTTTTTT,CASSRGTARNEKLFF
TRBV12-3/TRBV12-4,TRBJ2-1,few,TRBD1,TGTGCCAGCAGCCAACACCGGGACAGGGCTTACTCCTACAATGAGCAGTTCTTC,CASSQHRDRAYSYNEQFF
TRBV25-1,TRBJ1-6,few,-,TGTGCCAGCAGTGAATTTGGGGCAGTAATCTATAATTCACCCCTCCACTTT,CASSEFGAVIYNSPLHF
TRBV18,TRBJ1-1,-,-,TGTGCCAGCTCACCACAAGATGGGGGCGGGCACACTGAAGCTTTCTTT,CASSPQDGGGHTEAFF
TRBV20-1,TRBJ1-1,-,-,TGCAGTGCTAAGCCTGCGAACACTGAAGCTTTCTTT,CSAKPANTEAFF
TRBV6-2/TRBV6-3,TRBJ1-1,many,-,TGTGCCAGCAGTTACGGGGGGAGAACTGAAGCTTTCTTT,CASSYGGRTEAFF
TRBV12-3/TRBV12-4,TRBJ1-1,many,-,TGTGCCAGCAGTTTATCGCCATCTTCAGCCCGCACTGAAGCTTTCTTT,CASSLSPSSARTEAFF
TRBV7-9,TRBJ2-7,-,TRBD2,TGTGCCAGCAGCTCCCTTCAATCAGCGGGAGGTCTCTACGAGCAGTACTTC,CASSSLQSAGGLYEQYF
TRBV20-1,TRBJ1-5,few,-,TGCAGTGCCCCTGCAGGGGCGGAAAATCAGCCCCAGCATTTT,CSAPAGAENQPQHF
TRBV15,TRBJ2-2,few,-,TGTGCCACCAGCAGAGATAATTCGGCGGTGTGGGCCGGGGAGCTGTTTTTT,CATSRDNSAVWAGELFF
TRBV25-1,TRBJ2-7,-,-,TGTGCCAACAGCTCAGGGGCCGGCGAGCAGTACTTC,CANSSGAGEQYF
TRBV19,TRBJ1-5,many,TRBD1,TGTGCCAGTAGTGGGGACAGAATCACCATGTATAGCAATCAGCCCCAGCATTTT,CASSGDRITMYSNQPQHF
TRBV3-1,TRBJ2-7,few,-,TGTGCCAGCAGCGCAGGGACAACCTTATCCTACGAGCAGTACTTC,CASSAGTTLSYEQYF
TRBV28,TRBJ2-3,many,TRBD1,TGTGCCAGCAGTCCCGGACAGGGGATGAAGACGCAGTATTTT,CASSPGQGMKTQYF